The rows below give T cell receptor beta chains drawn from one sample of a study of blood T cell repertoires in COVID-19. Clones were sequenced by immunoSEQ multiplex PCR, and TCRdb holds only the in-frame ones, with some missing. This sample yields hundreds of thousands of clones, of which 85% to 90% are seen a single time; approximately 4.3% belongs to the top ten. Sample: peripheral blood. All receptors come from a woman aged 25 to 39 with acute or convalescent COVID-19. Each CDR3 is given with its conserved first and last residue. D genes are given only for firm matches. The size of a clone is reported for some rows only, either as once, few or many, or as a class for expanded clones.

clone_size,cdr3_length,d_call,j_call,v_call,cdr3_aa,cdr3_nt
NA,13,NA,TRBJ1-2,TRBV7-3,CASSETVSGGYTF,TGTGCCAGCAGCGAAACTGTTAGCGGGGGCTACACCTTC
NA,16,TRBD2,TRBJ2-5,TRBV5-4,CASSQPTSGEQETQYF,TGTGCCAGCAGCCAACCCACTAGCGGGGAACAAGAGACCCAGTACTTC
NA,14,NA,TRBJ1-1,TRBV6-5,CASSPRDTYTEAFF,TGTGCCAGCTCTCCTCGGGACACTTACACTGAAGCTTTCTTT
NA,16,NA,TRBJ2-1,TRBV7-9,CASSLTRLGSRNEQFF,TGTGCCAGCAGCTTAACCCGACTGGGTTCACGCAATGAGCAGTTCTTC
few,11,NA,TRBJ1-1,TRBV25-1,CASSDLFEAFF,TGTGCCAGCAGTGACCTTTTTGAAGCTTTCTTT
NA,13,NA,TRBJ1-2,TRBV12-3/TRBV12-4,CASTLGGGYGYTF,TGTGCCAGCACACTGGGGGGGGGCTATGGCTACACCTTC
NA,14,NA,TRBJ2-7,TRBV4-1,CASSLGTENYEQYF,TGCGCCAGCAGCCTCGGGACTGAGAACTACGAGCAGTACTTC
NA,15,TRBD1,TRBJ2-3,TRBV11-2,CASSSPGDRRNTQYF,TGTGCCAGCAGCTCCCCCGGGGACAGGAGGAATACGCAGTATTTT
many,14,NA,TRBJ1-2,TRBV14,CASSQASGLRGYTF,TGTGCCAGCAGCCAAGCATCCGGCCTGAGGGGCTACACCTTC
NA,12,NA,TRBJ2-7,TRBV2,CASREFEDEQYF,TGTGCCAGCAGGGAGTTTGAGGACGAGCAGTACTTC
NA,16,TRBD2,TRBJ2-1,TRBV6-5,CASSYSTSGVYNEQFF,TGTGCCAGCAGTTACTCGACTAGCGGGGTCTACAATGAGCAGTTCTTC
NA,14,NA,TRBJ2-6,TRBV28,CATVEVSGANVLTF,TGTGCCACCGTAGAGGTATCCGGGGCCAACGTCCTGACTTTC
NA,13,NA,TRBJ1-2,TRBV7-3,CASSLNAGYGYTF,TGTGCCAGCAGCTTAAACGCCGGCTATGGCTACACCTTC
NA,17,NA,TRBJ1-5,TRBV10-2,CASSERNRAALDQPQHF,TGCGCCAGCAGTGAGAGGAACAGGGCTGCCTTGGATCAGCCCCAGCATTTT
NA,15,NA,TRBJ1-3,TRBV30,CAWSVRRSSGNTIYF,TGTGCCTGGAGTGTACGAAGGAGCTCTGGAAACACCATATATTTT
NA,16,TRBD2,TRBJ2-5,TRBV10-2,CASSELGGGPKETQYF,TGCGCCAGCAGTGAGTTGGGGGGGGGTCCCAAAGAGACCCAGTACTTC
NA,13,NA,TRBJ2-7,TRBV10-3,CAISGREGDEQYF,TGTGCCATCAGTGGGAGGGAGGGGGACGAGCAGTACTTC